A single TCR beta chain is shown here with its context. The data were obtained in a study of blood T cell repertoires in COVID-19. Study summary: T cells, B-cell-depleted T cells, or PBMCs supplied cDNA or gDNA.

Per the germline V gene, CDR1 is GTSNPN and CDR2 is SVGIG (reference sequence). Trimming left V 2 bases short and J 2 bases short, with 12 bases between. This CDR3 comprises 14 residues. Produced via immunoSEQ multiplex PCR; TCRdb's table is partial and in-frame only. The sample shows fewer than 300,000 clones, about 89% of them seen only once. The sequence was collected from a man between 35 and 55 years old who had recovered from COVID-19. Material for sequencing was peripheral blood. The rearrangement uses TRBV30 and TRBJ1-2, with D tentatively TRBD1 (6 bases). CDR3 residues: CAWSPGGGNYGYTF. The CDR3 DNA reads as TGTGCCTGGAGTCCGGGGGGCGGCAACTATGGCTACACCTTC. Variable domain in full (rest from reference TRBV30 and TRBJ1-2): SQTIHQWPATLVQPVGSPLSLECTVEGTSNPNLYWYRQAAGRGLQLLFYSVGIGQISSEVPQNLSASRPQDRQFILSSKKLLLSDSGFYLCAWSPGGGNYGYTFGSGTRLTVV.